The 7 T cell receptor beta chains below were found in one sample sequenced in a study of molecular identifiers for immune sequencing clone quantification. One entry per CDR3 protein results from TCRdb running MiXCR on the PCR reads. The table includes about 500,000 distinct CDR3 sequences, 20% to 25% detected once. The source material was naive CD8+ T cells from blood, with Jurkat cell RNA spiked in. The subset is: FACS-sorted CD8+CD4-CCR7+CD45RA+ naive T cells. The receptors derive from a human donor in good health. Some libraries in this study had Jurkat cell RNA spiked in.

Worth noting for this clonotype: It may be a read error: a sequence one base away is much more abundant. The chain employs TRBV28 and TRBJ2-3, with 7 bases identical to TRBD2. Germline values: CDR1 MDHEN, CDR2 SYDVKM. The CDR3 runs to 16 residues. CDR3 loop: CASSLGASGVTDTQSF. The DNA of the CDR3 is TGTGCCAGCAGTTTAGGGGCTAGCGGAGTCACAGATACGCAGTCTTTT.

The sample holds a few counts of this clonotype. The chain carries TRBV12-3 or TRBV12-4 and TRBJ1-5, with a possible D match to TRBD1 (6 bases). Trimming removed 3 bases from V and 6 bases from J, with 15 bases in between. The CDR3 is made up of 15 amino acids. This CDR3 is CASSFGQGNGQPQHF. CDR3 in DNA: TGTGCCAGCAGTTTTGGCCAGGGGAATGGTCAGCCCCAGCATTTT.

There are many counts of this clonotype. The CDR3 DNA is TGTGCCGGTGACAGGGGCCTATCCTACGAGCAGTACTTC. It codes for CAGDRGLSYEQYF. The rearrangement joins TRBV30 to TRBJ2-7; 8 nucleotides line up with TRBD1. Germline V gene lookup returns CDR1 GTSNPN and CDR2 SVGIG (reference sequence). CDR3 size: 13 residues. The J segment lost 1 base and the V segment lost 8 bases, leaving 7 bases of the junction unmatched.

This clonotype was detected only a few times. The chain recombines TRBV14 with TRBJ2-7; 7 bases map to TRBD2. With 1 base clipped from V and 6 bases from J, the junction kept 12 bases outside the gene matches. This CDR3 has 16 amino acids. The V gene's germline CDR1 is SGHDN and CDR2 FVKESK. CDR3 in amino acids: CASSQGEGSLPFEQYF. The CDR3 DNA follows: TGTGCCAGCAGCCAAGGGGAGGGATCATTGCCCTTCGAGCAGTACTTC.

This clonotype was seen a handful of times. The chain links TRBV19 to TRBJ1-5, with TRBD1 matching over 7 bases. CDR1 is LNHDA, CDR2 SQIVND, per germline (reference sequence). The CDR3 loop spans 13 amino acids. V gave up 11 bases and J gave up 4 bases; unmatched junction bases: 8. The CDR3, as DNA: TGTGCCTGTTCGGCAGGGGGAAATCAGCCCCAGCATTTT. Protein sequence: CACSAGGNQPQHF.

In the case of this clonotype: This clone may be a read error of a much larger clone one base away. J is TRBJ2-4 and V is TRBV6-2 or TRBV6-3; 13 bases are a match to TRBD2. This CDR3 spans 19 amino acids. Germline-derived CDR1 and CDR2 are MNHEY and SVGEGT. The CDR3 is CASSDPGLAGPAGTNIRYF. The CDR3 DNA follows: TGTGCCAGCAGTGACCCGGGACTAGCGGGGCCTGCTGGGACGAACATTCGGTACTTC.

This clonotype showed up many times. This chain joins TRBV25-1 and TRBJ2-1, with TRBD2 matching over 12 bases. CDR1 MGHDK and CDR2 SYGVNS come from the germline V gene. CDR3 length: 15 residues. Losses at the gene ends were 5 bases for V and 8 bases for J; bases not matched to a gene: 7. The CDR3 sequence is CASSHGLAGSDEQFF. The DNA for the CDR3 is TGTGCCAGCAGTCACGGACTAGCGGGGTCCGATGAGCAGTTCTTC. The full variable domain, in which reference TRBV25-1 and TRBJ2-1 provide the parts outside the CDR3, is EADIYQTPRYLVIGTGKKITLECSQTMGHDKMYWYQQDPGMELHLIHYSYGVNSTEKGDLSSESTVSRIRTEHFPLTLESARPSHTSQYLCASSHGLAGSDEQFFGPGTRLTVL.